These 29 T cell receptor beta chains share one sample of origin, sequenced in a study of identical twins. TCRdb analysed the 5' RACE reads with MiXCR anew, one entry per CDR3 protein. The table lists roughly 240,000 distinct CDR3 sequences, roughly 7.5% of them singletons. The same sample was also used in a study of yellow fever vaccine responses in identical twins.

The sample comprised CD8+ T cells sorted from blood. The receptors stem from a woman aged 18-35 years in good health.

This clonotype was detected ten times or more. V is TRBV4-2 and J is TRBJ1-5; D remains unclear. This CDR3 spans 18 amino acids. The germline CDR1 and CDR2 sequences are LGHNA and YNFKEQ. The ends were cut back, 2 bases at V and 6 bases at J, with 23 bases in the middle. CDR3 in amino acids: CASSQLAGMGSLTQPQHF. CDR3 nucleotides: TGTGCCAGCAGCCAACTCGCTGGAATGGGGAGCCTCACTCAGCCCCAGCATTTT.

This clonotype occurred many times. The rearrangement uses TRBV3-1 and TRBJ1-1; 7 bases fit TRBD1. Germline CDR1 reads LGHDT; CDR2 reads YNNKEL (reference sequence). Trimming removed 3 bases from V and 0 bases from J; junction bases left unmatched: 7. This CDR3 is built from 16 residues. The CDR3: CASSHALDRLNTEAFF. The CDR3 nucleotides read TGTGCCAGCAGCCATGCTCTGGACAGGCTGAACACTGAAGCTTTCTTT.

CDR3 sequence: CASSLFPGTGEVGYTF. The DNA of the CDR3 is TGTGCCAGCAGTTTATTCCCCGGGACAGGGGAGGTTGGCTACACCTTC. The chain is built from TRBV12-3 or TRBV12-4 and TRBJ1-2; TRBD1 agrees at 10 bases. CDR3 length: 16 amino acids. V gave up 2 bases and J gave up 7 bases; unmatched junction bases: 10.

This clonotype was counted a few times. The V gene is TRBV4-1, the J gene TRBJ1-6; a possible D gene is TRBD1 (6 bases). CDR3 size: 15 residues. Deletions cut 0 bases from V and 6 bases from J, with 9 bases between. Germline V CDR1 and CDR2: MGHRA, YSYEKL. The CDR3 sequence: CASSQDRGANSPLHF. CDR3 DNA: TGCGCCAGCAGCCAAGACAGGGGCGCTAATTCACCCCTCCACTTT.

Only a few counts were recorded for this clonotype. The chain employs TRBV5-1 and TRBJ2-3, with 7 bases aligning to TRBD2. V shed 6 bases, J shed 5 bases, and the junction held 3 bases outside the gene matches. The CDR3 has 12 amino acids. In germline, CDR1 is SGHRS, CDR2 YFSETQ. CDR3 DNA sequence: TGCGCCAGCAAGCGGGACGGAGATACGCAGTATTTT. It encodes CASKRDGDTQYF.

For this clonotype: One junction end disagrees with the germline gene, perhaps due to a read error. The chain carries TRBV10-3 and TRBJ2-3; perhaps D is TRBD1 or TRBD2 (5 bases each). The CDR3 is 11 residues long. Germline-derived CDR1 and CDR2 are ENHRY and SYGVKD. Here the CDR3 DNA reads TGTGCCACCGAAGCCGGGGCAATTTCCCTATTT. This sequence encodes CATEAGAISLF.

This clonotype was recorded a few times. V usage is TRBV5-5 and J usage is TRBJ2-6; D is possibly TRBD1 (5 bases). CDR3 length: 17 residues. V dropped 4 bases and J dropped 0 bases, with 14 bases sitting between them. Germline CDR1 SGHKS, CDR2 YYEKEE (reference sequence). The CDR3 nucleotides are TGTGCCAGCAGCCCAGGACATATCACCTCTGGGGCCAACGTCCTGACTTTC. It translates to CASSPGHITSGANVLTF. The complete variable domain, with remaining parts taken from reference TRBV5-5 and TRBJ2-6, reads DAGVTQSPTHLIKTRGQQVTLRCSPISGHKSVSWYQQVLGQGPQFIFQYYEKEERGRGNFPDRFSARQFPNYSSELNVNALLLGDSALYLCASSPGHITSGANVLTFGAGSRLTVL.

This chain joins TRBV20-1 and TRBJ2-1; 7 bases align to TRBD2. The ends lost 3 bases at V and 9 bases at J; junction bases unmatched: 14. The germline V gene has CDR1 DFQATT and CDR2 SNEGSKA (reference sequence). This CDR3 has 15 amino acids. The CDR3 reads CSASVYGGDGIEQFF. The CDR3 DNA is TGCAGTGCTAGCGTATATGGGGGGGATGGGATTGAGCAGTTCTTC.

In its sample, this clonotype was seen many times. The gene calls are TRBV28 and TRBJ1-1; perhaps TRBD1 as D (6 bases). The CDR3 loop spans 14 amino acids. V was trimmed by 5 bases and J by 1 base, leaving 11 bases between them. The V gene's germline CDR1 is MDHEN and CDR2 SYDVKM. Written as DNA, the CDR3 is TGTGCCAGCAGTCGGGACACTGCGAACACTGAAGCTTTCTTT. Its protein product is CASSRDTANTEAFF. Filled out from reference TRBV28 and TRBJ1-1, the complete variable domain reads DVKVTQSSRYLVKRTGEKVFLECVQDMDHENMFWYRQDPGLGLRLIYFSYDVKMKEKGDIPEGYSVSREKKERFSLILESASTNQTSMYLCASSRDTANTEAFFGQGTRLTVV.

Ten or more counts support this clonotype. J is TRBJ2-1 and V is TRBV2; D remains unclear. The ends were cut back, 5 bases at V and 5 bases at J, with 7 bases in the middle. Looked up from germline, CDR1 is SNHLY and CDR2 is FYNNEI. The CDR3 totals 12 residues. The CDR3, as DNA: TGTGCCAGCAGTCTCCAGCACAATGAGCAGTTCTTC. This sequence encodes CASSLQHNEQFF. Full variable domain (missing parts from reference TRBV2 and TRBJ2-1): EPEVTQTPSHQVTQMGQEVILRCVPISNHLYFYWYRQILGQKVEFLVSFYNNEISEKSEIFDDQFSVERPDGSNFTLKIRSTKLEDSAMYFCASSLQHNEQFFGPGTRLTVL.

This clonotype was seen ten or more times. The CDR3 region has the DNA TGCAGCGTTGAAGATCGAGGTGCGGGAGGCCCTGACGAGCAGTACTTC. Translated: CSVEDRGAGGPDEQYF. This chain joins TRBV29-1 and TRBJ2-7; 8 bases line up with TRBD2. Germline lookup yields CDR1 SQVTM and CDR2 ANQGSEA. The junction had 12 bases not matched to a gene; V was cut back by 0 bases and J by 5 bases. The CDR3 runs to 16 residues.

The rearrangement links TRBV2 to TRBJ1-1, with a tentative D call TRBD1 (6 bases). Germline V gene lookup returns CDR1 SNHLY and CDR2 FYNNEI. Between the trimmed V and J ends, which lost 1 base and 1 base, there was a span of 7 bases. The CDR3 extends over 14 amino acids. CDR3 sequence (DNA): TGTGCCAGCAGTGAAGGGACAGCGAACACTGAAGCTTTCTTT. This translates into CASSEGTANTEAFF.

The chain's CDR3 is CASSANRGFDEQYF. The DNA of the CDR3 is TGTGCCAGCAGCGCGAACAGGGGATTCGACGAGCAGTACTTC. The V gene is TRBV9, the J gene TRBJ2-7, with TRBD1 identical over 7 bases. This CDR3 comprises 14 residues. CDR1 and CDR2 from the germline V gene are SGDLS and YYNGEE. Trimming took 3 bases from V and 5 from J; bases not matched to a gene: 8.

This clonotype was counted a few times. The rearrangement joins TRBV19 to TRBJ1-2, with D possibly TRBD1 on 5 matching bases. V was shortened by 6 bases and J by 8 bases, with 19 bases between the two germline ends. This CDR3 is built from 14 residues. Germline V gives CDR1 LNHDA, CDR2 SQIVND (reference sequence). In DNA, the CDR3 is TGTGCCAGTAGAGTCGGGGGTTCTTTCGGCGGCTACACCTTC. Translation: CASRVGGSFGGYTF. Based on the CDR3 plus reference TRBV19 and TRBJ1-2, the full variable domain is DGGITQSPKYLFRKEGQNVTLSCEQNLNHDAMYWYRQDPGQGLRLIYYSQIVNDFQKGDIAEGYSVSREKKESFPLTVTSAQKNPTAFYLCASRVGGSFGGYTFGSGTRLTVV.

This clonotype was detected many times. This rearrangement joins TRBV4-1 to TRBJ2-7; 7 bases line up with TRBD1. Germline CDR1 MGHRA, CDR2 YSYEKL. The CDR3 contains 15 residues. Trimming at V came to 1 base and at J to 2 bases, leaving 5 bases not matched to a gene. CDR3 sequence reads: CASSQAPTGAYEQYV. CDR3 DNA: TGCGCCAGCAGCCAAGCTCCAACAGGGGCCTACGAGCAGTACGTC.

The J gene is TRBJ2-7, the V gene TRBV28, with D unresolved. V was clipped by 2 bases and J by 7 bases, with 6 bases between them. The germline CDR1 and CDR2 sequences are MDHEN and SYDVKM. CDR3 length equals 11 residues. The CDR3 loop reads CASSLMGEQYF. The DNA for the CDR3 is TGTGCCAGCAGTTTAATGGGGGAGCAGTACTTC.

The chain recombines TRBV10-2 with TRBJ2-7; 14 positions agree with TRBD2. V shed 3 bases and J 0 bases; nucleotides not matched to a gene: 13. CDR1 and CDR2 from the germline V gene are WSHSY and SAAADI. The CDR3 sequence is 20 residues long. The CDR3 region is CASSDGGLAGVSGNSYEQYF. Here the CDR3 DNA reads TGCGCCAGCAGTGACGGGGGACTAGCGGGAGTTTCCGGCAACTCCTACGAGCAGTACTTC.

This clonotype occurred a few times. The chain links TRBV9 to TRBJ1-4, with D possibly being TRBD1 (5 bases). Deletions cut 0 bases from V and 2 bases from J, with 8 bases between. Germline V gene data show CDR1 as SGDLS and CDR2 as YYNGEE. The CDR3 sequence is 15 residues long. The CDR3 loop reads CASSVDAGTNEKLFF. CDR3 nucleotides: TGTGCCAGCAGCGTAGACGCAGGGACTAATGAAAAACTGTTTTTT.

The sample holds many counts of this clonotype. The chain is built from TRBV11-2 and TRBJ2-5; D uncertain. V lost 2 bases, J lost 5 bases, and 3 bases lay in between. The CDR3 loop spans 11 amino acids. Germline lookup yields CDR1 SGHAT and CDR2 FQNNGV. Written as DNA, the CDR3 is TGTGCCAGCAGCTTACACGAGACCCAGTACTTC. Translating it yields CASSLHETQYF.

This clonotype was counted a few times. The chain recombines TRBV4-1 with TRBJ2-7, with 10 bases matching TRBD1. The junction had 7 bases not matched to a gene; V was cut back by 5 bases and J by 3 bases. The CDR3 covers 15 residues. Germline CDR1 is MGHRA and CDR2 is YSYEKL. CDR3 DNA: TGCGCCAGCAGCTCCCGGGACAGGGGTTTCTACGAGCAGTACTTC. It codes for CASSSRDRGFYEQYF.

This clonotype was counted at least ten times. V is TRBV7-6 and J is TRBJ2-1, with a tentative D call TRBD2 (5 bases). Germline CDR1 and CDR2: SGHVS and FNYEAQ. Trimming removed 0 bases at V and 7 bases at J, with 10 bases between. The CDR3 runs 14 residues. CDR3 sequence: CASSLAGETNEQFF. In nucleotides, the CDR3 is TGTGCCAGCAGCTTAGCGGGAGAAACAAATGAGCAGTTCTTC.

This clonotype was seen repeatedly, ten times or more. The chain couples TRBV11-3 to TRBJ2-5; D is ambiguous. Germline CDR1 reads SGHNT; CDR2 reads YENEEA. This CDR3 is 12 amino acids long. V was cut by 1 base and J by 5 bases, with 5 bases left in between. The DNA for the CDR3 is TGTGCCAGCAGCTTAGGAATGGAGACCCAGTACTTC. This translates into CASSLGMETQYF.

In its sample, this clonotype was seen a few times. The chain is built from TRBV6-5 and TRBJ2-3; tentative D call: TRBD2 (5 bases). V shed 5 bases and J shed 9 bases, with 12 bases lying between them. Germline CDR1 reads MNHEY; CDR2 reads SVGAGI. The CDR3 sequence is 12 residues long. The CDR3 region has the DNA TGTGCCAGCAGTGACTATTGGTACACGCAGTATTTT. It specifies CASSDYWYTQYF.

This clonotype was counted ten times or more. The CDR3 nucleotides are TGTGCCAGCAGCCACAGGGGAACCTACGAGCAGTACTTC. This codes for CASSHRGTYEQYF. The V gene is TRBV28, the J gene TRBJ2-7; TRBD1 matches at 7 bases. Trimming cost V 6 bases and J 2 bases; bases outside gene matches: 4. The CDR3 contains 13 residues. Germline values: CDR1 MDHEN, CDR2 SYDVKM.

The CDR3 DNA reads TGCAGTGCTAGCCGGGGGGCCTACAATGAGCAGTTCTTC. This codes for CSASRGAYNEQFF. J is TRBJ2-1 and V is TRBV20-1, with 7 bases aligning to TRBD2. CDR3 size: 13 residues. V was pared by 3 bases and J by 2 bases, with 1 base of the junction left unmatched. The germline CDR1 and CDR2 sequences are DFQATT and SNEGSKA (reference sequence).

Here the CDR3 reads CASSRRGFRSDEAFF. In DNA, the CDR3 is TGTGCCAGCAGCAGAAGGGGGTTTAGGAGTGATGAAGCTTTCTTT. This rearrangement joins TRBV13 to TRBJ1-1; D is perhaps TRBD1 (6 bases). CDR3 size: 15 residues. Germline V gene sequence: CDR1 PRHDT, CDR2 FYEKMQ (reference sequence). V lost 5 bases to trimming and J lost 7 bases, with 20 bases between them.

This clonotype came up many times. The rearrangement uses TRBV6-2 or TRBV6-3 and TRBJ2-1; unclear D gene. The germline V gene encodes CDR1 MNHEY and CDR2 SVGEGT. V was pared by 6 bases and J by 14 bases, with 20 bases between. The CDR3 is 13 residues long. The CDR3 DNA is TGTGCCAGCAGCCCTGACTTCAGCCCCGGAGAGTTCTTC. Translation: CASSPDFSPGEFF.

This rearrangement joins TRBV9 to TRBJ2-1; 7 bases fit TRBD2. V was pared by 1 base and J by 0 bases, with 4 bases of the junction left unmatched. The CDR3 has 16 residues. The germline CDR1 and CDR2 sequences are SGDLS and YYNGEE. The CDR3 nucleotides are TGTGCCAGCAGCGTATGGTCTAGCGGCTCCTACAATGAGCAGTTCTTC. It specifies CASSVWSSGSYNEQFF.

This chain joins TRBV12-3 or TRBV12-4 and TRBJ1-5; no clear D. The germline V and J ends were trimmed by 2 bases and 1 base, with 9 bases remaining between them. This CDR3 contains 15 residues. CDR3 sequence reads: CASSLQDGSNQPQHF. The CDR3 DNA reads as TGTGCCAGCAGTTTACAGGACGGAAGCAATCAGCCCCAGCATTTT.